This entry is about one T cell receptor (beta chain). This CDR3 is built from 15 residues. Germline values: CDR1 SGHTA, CDR2 FQGNSA. Trimming pared 5 bases from V and 1 base from J, leaving 14 bases between. Study processing details: By means of reference gene primer amplification, nucleated cell counts were estimated. Sequencing used immunoSEQ multiplex PCR; TCRdb keeps in-frame clones, though not all of them. V and J calls and clone size are as listed in that table; D and trimming were resolved from the DNA. Of under 95,000 clones detected, approximately 86% appear once; the ten largest clones hold around 5%. These data come from a study of blood T cell repertoires in COVID-19.

Sequenced: peripheral blood. This rearrangement joins TRBV7-2 to TRBJ1-1, with D possibly TRBD1 on 5 matching bases. The sequence was obtained from a man aged 35-49 years with acute or convalescent COVID-19. The CDR3, as DNA: TGTGCCAGCAGCATTCTTACAGGACCGAACACTGAAGCTTTCTTT. Protein: CASSILTGPNTEAFF.